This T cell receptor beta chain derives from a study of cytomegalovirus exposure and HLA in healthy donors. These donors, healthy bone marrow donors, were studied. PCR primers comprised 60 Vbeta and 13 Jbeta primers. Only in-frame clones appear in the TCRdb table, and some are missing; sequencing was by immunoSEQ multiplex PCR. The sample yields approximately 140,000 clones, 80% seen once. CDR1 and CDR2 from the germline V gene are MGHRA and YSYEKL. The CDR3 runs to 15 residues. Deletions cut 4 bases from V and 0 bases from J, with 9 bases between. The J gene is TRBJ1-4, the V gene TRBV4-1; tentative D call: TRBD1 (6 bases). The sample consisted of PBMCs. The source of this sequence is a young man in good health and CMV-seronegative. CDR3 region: CASSLRTATNEKLFF. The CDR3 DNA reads TGCGCCAGCAGCCTTCGGACAGCAACTAATGAAAAACTGTTTTTT.